The clone carrying this TCR beta chain has ten or more counts. The antigen is undetermined. The data were taken from a study of T cell repertoires in cytomegalovirus infection. V was pared by 2 bases and J by 2 bases, with 15 bases between. The CDR3 is made up of 17 amino acids. In germline, CDR1 is MNHEY, CDR2 SVGEGT. TCRdb itself ran the reads through MiXCR, one entry per CDR3 protein. Of about 80,000 distinct CDR3 sequences in the sample, 3.7% were seen once. Study-wide findings and caveats: Cumulated frequencies of public TCR beta families served to identify carriers of CMV plus the relevant HLA.

Sequenced input: PBMCs. This receptor was identified in a human donor in good health (CMV status not recorded). Some clones in this sample may be carry-over from other donors' samples. The rearrangement uses TRBV6-2 or TRBV6-3 and TRBJ2-2; D is perhaps TRBD1 (5 bases). The CDR3, as DNA: TGTGCCAGCAGTTACCGACTCCCAGGGATAAACACCGGGGAGCTGTTTTTT. Translating gives CASSYRLPGINTGELFF.